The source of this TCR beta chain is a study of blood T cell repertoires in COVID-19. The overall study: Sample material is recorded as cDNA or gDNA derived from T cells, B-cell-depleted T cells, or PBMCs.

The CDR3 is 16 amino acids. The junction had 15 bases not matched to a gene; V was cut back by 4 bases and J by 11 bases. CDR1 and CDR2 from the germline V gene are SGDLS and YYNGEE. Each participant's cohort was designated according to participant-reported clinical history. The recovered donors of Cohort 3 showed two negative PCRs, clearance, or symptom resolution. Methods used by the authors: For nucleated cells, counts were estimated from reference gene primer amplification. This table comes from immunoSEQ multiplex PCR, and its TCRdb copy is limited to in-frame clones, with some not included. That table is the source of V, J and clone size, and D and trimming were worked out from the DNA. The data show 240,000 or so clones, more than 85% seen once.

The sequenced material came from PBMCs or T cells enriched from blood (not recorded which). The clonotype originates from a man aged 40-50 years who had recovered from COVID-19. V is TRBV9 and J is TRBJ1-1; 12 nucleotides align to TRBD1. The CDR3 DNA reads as TGTGCCAGCAGCCTAACCGGGACAGGGGGCGCATCAGGCGCTTTCTTT. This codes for CASSLTGTGGASGAFF.